This T cell receptor beta chain was obtained from a study of CD8 T cells in Susac syndrome. The CDR3 is 15 residues long. Germline V lookup: CDR1 SNHLY, CDR2 FYNNEI. The ends were cut back, 5 bases at V and 7 bases at J, with 18 bases in the middle. Relapsing-remitting disease, either stable or active, was present in the multiple sclerosis controls, who were treatment-naive patients. Negative isolation was used for CD8+ and CD4+ T cells and FACS enrichment for TEMRA cells. Random-hexamer reverse transcription was applied to about 0.5 to 1 ug RNA. TCRdb recomputed calls from the immunoSEQ multiplex PCR reads with MiXCR, one row per CDR3 protein. This table holds some 300,000 distinct CDR3 sequences, almost 85% found once.

Sequenced: CD8+ T cells from PBMCs. This clonotype was sampled from a human donor with multiple sclerosis. The chain links TRBV2 to TRBJ1-5; D is undetermined. The CDR3 reads CASSPDQNGRQPQHF. In nucleotides, the CDR3 is TGTGCCAGCAGTCCAGACCAGAACGGGCGACAGCCCCAGCATTTT.